This T cell receptor (beta chain) was profiled in a study of CD8+ T cells in alopecia areata. Study context: Oral tofacitinib (5 to 10 mg twice daily) was administered to treated patients.

Treatment denoted: oral pan-JAK inhibitor, 5-10 mg twice daily. Following extraction, RNA underwent reverse transcription to cDNA, which served as the sequencing template. Method: immunoSEQ multiplex PCR; TCRdb's copy keeps in-frame clones and lacks some. This sample has 200,000 to 250,000 clones; more than 45% occur once, and the top ten carry around 1.6%. Trimming removed 0 bases at V and 5 bases at J, with 13 bases between. CDR1 is SQVTM and CDR2 is ANQGSEA in the germline V gene. The CDR3 runs 14 residues. The sequencing used CD4+ T cells sorted from blood, collected at week 4, from a patient treated with tofacitinib. This chain connects TRBV29-1 to TRBJ1-1; D may be TRBD1 (5 bases). This TCR derives from a human donor with alopecia areata. CDR3 bases: TGCAGCGTTGAAGATCGGTGGGAGGGGACTGAAGCTTTCTTT. It translates to CSVEDRWEGTEAFF.